This T cell receptor beta chain was captured in a study of radiotherapy plus CTLA-4 blockade in lung cancer. Study results and limitations: In blood, after radiotherapy plus ipilimumab, tumor-derived TCR clones expanded. The authors reported that early blood T cell clone dynamics, with interferon-beta, best predicted response.

Sequencing was performed with immunoSEQ multiplex PCR; in TCRdb, only in-frame clones are kept and a portion is missing. The sample lists tens of thousands of clones; 70% to 85% were seen once. Comment on this clone: Its target is not known.

Germline-derived CDR1 and CDR2 are MNHNS and SASEGT. V lost 4 bases and J lost 0; bases outside the gene matches: 7. This CDR3 comprises 16 residues. The rearrangement uses TRBV6-1 and TRBJ2-7; TRBD1 agrees at 9 bases. Sample: peripheral blood, taken from a patient treated with radiotherapy plus ipilimumab. This clonotype originated in a human donor with non-small cell lung cancer who had stable disease on radiotherapy plus ipilimumab. The CDR3 DNA is TGTGCCAGCAGTGGCCCCGGGACAGGGAGCTCCTACGAGCAGTACTTC. This sequence encodes CASSGPGTGSSYEQYF.